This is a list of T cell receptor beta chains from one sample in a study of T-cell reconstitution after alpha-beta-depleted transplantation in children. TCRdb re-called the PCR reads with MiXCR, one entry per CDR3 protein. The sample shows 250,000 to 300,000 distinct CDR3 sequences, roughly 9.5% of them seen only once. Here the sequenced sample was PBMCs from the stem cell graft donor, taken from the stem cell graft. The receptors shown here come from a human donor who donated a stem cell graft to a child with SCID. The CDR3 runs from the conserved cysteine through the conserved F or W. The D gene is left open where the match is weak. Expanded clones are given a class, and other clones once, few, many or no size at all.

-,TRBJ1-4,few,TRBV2,TGTGCCAGCAGTGAAATAGGCGGACCTAATGAAAAACTGTTTTTT,CASSEIGGPNEKLFF
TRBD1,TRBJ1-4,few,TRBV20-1,TGCAGTGCTTCCCCCGGGACAGGCGGGGAAAAACTGTTTTTT,CSASPGTGGEKLFF
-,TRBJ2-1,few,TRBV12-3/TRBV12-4,TGTGCCAGCAGGGAAGGGCTAGCGACTTCCTACAATGAGCAGTTCTTC,CASREGLATSYNEQFF
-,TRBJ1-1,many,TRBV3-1,TGTGCCAGCAGCCAAGATAGGGGAATGAACACTGAAGCTTTCTTT,CASSQDRGMNTEAFF
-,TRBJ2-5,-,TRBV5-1,TGCGCCAGCAGCTTGGCCGGAGGTAAAGAGACCAAGTACTTC,CASSLAGGKETKYF
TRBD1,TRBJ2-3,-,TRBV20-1,TGCAGCCTTCCCGGGACAGTCGTTAATACGCAGTATTTT,CSLPGTVVNTQYF
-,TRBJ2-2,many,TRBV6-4,TGTGCCAGCAGCGCGAACACCGGGGAGCTGTTTTTT,CASSANTGELFF
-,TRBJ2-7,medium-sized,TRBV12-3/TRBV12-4,TGTGCCAGCAGTCCCGGCACGCGAGAGCAGTACTTC,CASSPGTREQYF
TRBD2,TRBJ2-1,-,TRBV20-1,TGCAGTGCTAGAGGCGGGGGGACCTCCTACAATGAGCAGTTCTTC,CSARGGGTSYNEQFF
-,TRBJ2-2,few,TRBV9,TGTGCCAGCAGCCCCGAAGGGGTGGCGGCCGGGGAGCTGTTTTTT,CASSPEGVAAGELFF
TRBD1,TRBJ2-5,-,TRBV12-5,TGTGCTAGTGACGGGACAGGGGACGAGACCCAGTACTTC,CASDGTGDETQYF
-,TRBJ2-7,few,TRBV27,TGTGCCAGCAGGGGGGAATCCTACGAGCAGTACTTC,CASRGESYEQYF
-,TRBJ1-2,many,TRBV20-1,TGCAGTGCTAGAGATTTGGGATATAGCTACACCTTC,CSARDLGYSYTF
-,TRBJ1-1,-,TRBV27,TGTGCCAGCAGTCCCACAGGGAGAACTGAAGCTTTCTTT,CASSPTGRTEAFF
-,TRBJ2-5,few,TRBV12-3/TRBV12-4,TGTGCCAGCGATTCGCCGGGACATCAAGAGACCCAGTACTTC,CASDSPGHQETQYF
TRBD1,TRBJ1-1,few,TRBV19,TGTGCCAGTGCGACAGGGGGTTGGACTGAAGCTTTCTTT,CASATGGWTEAFF
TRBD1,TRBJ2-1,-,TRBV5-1,TGCGCCAGCACTCCCGGGACAGGGGGTGAAGGCAATGAGCAGTTCTTC,CASTPGTGGEGNEQFF
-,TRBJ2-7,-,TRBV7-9,TGTGCCAGCAGCTTAGCGCGCGGAGTAGCCTACGAGCAGTACTTC,CASSLARGVAYEQYF
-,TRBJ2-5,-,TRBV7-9,TGTGCCAGCAGCTATCAAGTCCAAGAGACCCAGTACTTC,CASSYQVQETQYF
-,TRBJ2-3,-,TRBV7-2,TGTGCCAGCAGCTTACGCTCGGGTAGGGGTTGGACAGATACGCAGTATTTT,CASSLRSGRGWTDTQYF
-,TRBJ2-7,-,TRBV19,TGTGCCAGTAGTTCCCTCCTCAACTACGAGCAGTACTTC,CASSSLLNYEQYF
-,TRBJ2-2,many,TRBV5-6,TGTGCCAGCAGCTTGGTTCGGGGGAGGAACACCGGGGAGCTGTTTTTT,CASSLVRGRNTGELFF
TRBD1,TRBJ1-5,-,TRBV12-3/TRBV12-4,TGTGCCAGCAGTCTGCACAGGGGTAGTCAGCCCCAGCATTTT,CASSLHRGSQPQHF
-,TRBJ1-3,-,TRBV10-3,TGTGCCACCCTACTCGGGGACACCATATATTTT,CATLLGDTIYF
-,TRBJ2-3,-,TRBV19,TGTGCCGCATCCCGATCCCACTTTTTATACACAGATACGCAGTATTTT,CAASRSHFLYTDTQYF
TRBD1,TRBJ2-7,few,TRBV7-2,TGTGCCAGCAGCTTAGCAAGTGGAGGACAGGGCTACGAGCAGTACTTC,CASSLASGGQGYEQYF
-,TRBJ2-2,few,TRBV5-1,TGCGCCAGCAGCTCCAGGATAAGCACCGGGGAGCTGTTTTTT,CASSSRISTGELFF
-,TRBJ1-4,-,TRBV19,TGTGCCAGTAGTATACTTGCAACTAATGAAAAACTGTTTTTT,CASSILATNEKLFF
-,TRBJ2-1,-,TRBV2,TGTGCCAGCAGTGGAGATAGATACAATGAGCAGTTCTTC,CASSGDRYNEQFF
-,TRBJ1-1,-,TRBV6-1,TGTGCCAGCAGTAGGGGACGCGGGAACACTGAAGCTTTCTTT,CASSRGRGNTEAFF
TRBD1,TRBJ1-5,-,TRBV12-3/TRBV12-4,TGTGCCAGCAGACAGGGGGCTAGCAATCAGCCCCAGCATTTT,CASRQGASNQPQHF
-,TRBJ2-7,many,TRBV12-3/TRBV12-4,TGTGCCAGCACCCTTCGAGGTGTGCGGACCTACGAGCAGTACTTC,CASTLRGVRTYEQYF
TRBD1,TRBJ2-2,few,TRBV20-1,TGCAGTGCTAGAGCCCTGGGACAGGCGAACACCGGGGAGCTGTTTTTT,CSARALGQANTGELFF
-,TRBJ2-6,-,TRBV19,TGTGCCAGTAGTATAGACCCCTTGTATCAGGGATTTCACTCTGGGGCCAACGTCCTGACTTTC,CASSIDPLYQGFHSGANVLTF
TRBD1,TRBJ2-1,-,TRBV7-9,TGTGCCAGCAGCCCTACGGACAGGGAGGCCTACAATGAGCAGTTCTTC,CASSPTDREAYNEQFF
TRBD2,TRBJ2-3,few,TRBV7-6,TGTGCCAGCAGCCCAAGCGGCGGGGGGGCAACAGATACGCAGTATTTT,CASSPSGGGATDTQYF
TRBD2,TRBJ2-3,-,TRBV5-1,TGCGCCAGCAGCTTGGCCGCGGGGGGGGTAATCGCAGATACGCAGTATTTT,CASSLAAGGVIADTQYF
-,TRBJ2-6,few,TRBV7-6,TGTGCCAGCAGCGCGTGGGGAGCTGGGGCCAACGTCCTGACTTTC,CASSAWGAGANVLTF
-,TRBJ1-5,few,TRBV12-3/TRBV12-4,TGTGCCAGCAGTTTTCTCGTCTGGGACCTCGTAGTCCAGCCCCAGCATTTT,CASSFLVWDLVVQPQHF
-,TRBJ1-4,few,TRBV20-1,TGCAGTGCTAGCCGCCCGGGAGAAAAACTGTTTTTT,CSASRPGEKLFF
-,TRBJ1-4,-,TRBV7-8,TGTGCCAGCAGCGGGACTGAGGGTGCAACTAATGAAAAACTGTTTTTT,CASSGTEGATNEKLFF
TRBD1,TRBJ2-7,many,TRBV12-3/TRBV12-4,TGTGCCAGCAGTGGGACAGGGCCCTACGAGCAGTACTTC,CASSGTGPYEQYF
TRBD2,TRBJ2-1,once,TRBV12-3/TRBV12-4,TGTGCCAGCAGTTTAGCCGGAGGAGCGGGGGTGTACAATGAGCAGTTCTTC,CASSLAGGAGVYNEQFF
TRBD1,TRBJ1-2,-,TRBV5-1,TGCGCCAGCAGCCAAGGACAGGGAGGGTATGGCTACACCTTC,CASSQGQGGYGYTF
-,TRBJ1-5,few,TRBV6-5,TGTGCCAGCAGTTATAGGTTCCAGCCCGACAATCAGCCCCAGCATTTT,CASSYRFQPDNQPQHF
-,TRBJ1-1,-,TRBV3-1,TGTGCCAGCAGCCAACGTGGGGAGAACACTGAAGCTTTCTTT,CASSQRGENTEAFF
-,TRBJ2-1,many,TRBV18,TGTGCCAGCTCACCACCGGCGGACAATGAGCAGTTCTTC,CASSPPADNEQFF
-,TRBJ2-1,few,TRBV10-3,TGTGCCATCAGCGATTTAGGGGGGGCGTACAATGAGCAGTTCTTC,CAISDLGGAYNEQFF
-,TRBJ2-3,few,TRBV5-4,TGTGCCAGCAGCTTGCTTCTGAAGACCCGGGACGAGTTCACAGATACGCAGTATTTT,CASSLLLKTRDEFTDTQYF